This T cell receptor (beta chain) was observed in a study of CD8 T cells in ankylosing spondylitis. There are many counts of this clonotype. No antigen is known for it. Findings of the study overall: A motif in TCR beta, a set of about eight highly homologous variants, appeared characteristic of ankylosing spondylitis blood. Past research had described some motif variants in reactive arthritis synovial fluid and blood.

This CDR3 comprises 15 residues. The germline V gene has CDR1 SGDLS and CDR2 YYNGEE. V lost 4 bases, J lost 2 bases, and 15 bases lay in between. TCRdb processed the 5' RACE reads anew with MiXCR; each CDR3 protein has one entry. The sample lists fewer than 550,000 distinct CDR3 sequences; about 5.4% were seen once. The receptor was isolated from a male donor with ankylosing spondylitis. The rearrangement joins TRBV9 to TRBJ1-2; D is ambiguous. The sequenced sample was blood, either unsorted or a sorted T cell fraction (not recorded which). The CDR3 DNA reads as TGTGCCAGCAGCTTGGGGATGGCGGTCAACTATGGCTACACCTTC. The encoded protein is CASSLGMAVNYGYTF.